The sequence of this TCR beta chain was determined in a study of CXCR3-negative and CXCR3-positive naive CD8 T cells. The CD45RO-CCR7+CD27+CD95- phenotype denoted naive CD8+ T cells. Study-level points and caveats: TRBV-TRBJ usage was alike in naive CXCR3-negative and CXCR3-positive cells but differed in memory cells. Comparably high diversity marked both naive subsets, whereas memory CD8+ cells had much lower diversity.

The TRB cDNA libraries were prepared by 5' RACE with UMI labels. After re-calling the 5' RACE reads, TCRdb lists one entry per CDR3 protein, DNA absent. Here the sample table reports fewer than 95,000 distinct CDR3 sequences. With regard to this clonotype: As yet, its antigen is unknown.

Sequenced material: naive CXCR3- CD8+ T cells from blood. Specified subset: CD45RO-CCR7+CD27+CD95- naive CD8+ T cells lacking CXCR3 (TNR3-). The TCR was taken from a human donor in good health. Some clones in this sample may be carry-over from other donors' samples.

This chain's CDR3 is CASSSLTSGRANEQFF. The genes are TRBV7-9 and TRBJ2-1; the TCRdb call, TRBD2, lacks DNA for checking. Germline V gene sequence: CDR1 SEHNR, CDR2 FQNEAQ (reference sequence). The CDR3 is made up of 16 amino acids.